In its sample, the clone carrying this T cell receptor beta chain was seen many times. Amplified regions were TCR beta CDR3 sequences from RNA transcripts. When the TCR CDR3 underwent first-round RT-PCR, the HTBI primer set was used. TCRdb recomputed calls from the multiplex PCR reads with MiXCR, one row per CDR3 protein. This sample has fewer than 350,000 distinct CDR3 sequences, with about an eighth found just once. Germline CDR1 and CDR2: MNHEY and SMNVEV (reference sequence). The CDR3 consists of 14 residues. V was clipped by 5 bases and J by 5 bases, with 10 bases between them. The entry originates in a study of T cells in Graves' hyperthyroidism and ophthalmopathy.

Sequenced material: blood. V gene TRBV27 combines with J gene TRBJ1-6; D is ambiguous. The sequence was collected from a woman aged 25 to 39 with Graves' hyperthyroidism that later progressed to Graves' ophthalmopathy. The CDR3: CASSLGGNNSPLHF. The CDR3 DNA is TGTGCCAGCAGTCTCGGCGGGAATAATTCACCCCTCCACTTT.